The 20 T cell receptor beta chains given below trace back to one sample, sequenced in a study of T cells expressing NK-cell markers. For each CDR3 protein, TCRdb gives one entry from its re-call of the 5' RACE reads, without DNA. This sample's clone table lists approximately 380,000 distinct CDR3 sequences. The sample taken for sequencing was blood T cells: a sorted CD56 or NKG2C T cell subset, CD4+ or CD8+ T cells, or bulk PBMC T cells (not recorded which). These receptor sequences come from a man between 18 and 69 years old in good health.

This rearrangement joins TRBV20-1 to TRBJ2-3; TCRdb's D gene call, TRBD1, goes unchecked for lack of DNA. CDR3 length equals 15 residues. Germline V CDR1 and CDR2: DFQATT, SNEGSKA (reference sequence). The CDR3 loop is CSARVRGQTTDTQYF.

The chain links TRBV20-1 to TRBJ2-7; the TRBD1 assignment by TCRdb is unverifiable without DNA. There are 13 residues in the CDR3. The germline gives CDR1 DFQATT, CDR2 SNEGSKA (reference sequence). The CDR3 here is CSAGRDPLDEQYF.

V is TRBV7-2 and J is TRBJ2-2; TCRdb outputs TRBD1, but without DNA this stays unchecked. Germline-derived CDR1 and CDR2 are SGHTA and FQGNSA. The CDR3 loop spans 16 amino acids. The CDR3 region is CASSSKGQGKKGELFF.

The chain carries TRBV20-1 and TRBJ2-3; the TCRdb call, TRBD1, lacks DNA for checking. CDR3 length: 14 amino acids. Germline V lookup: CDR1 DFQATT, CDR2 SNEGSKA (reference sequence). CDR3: CSARAGAGTNTQYF.

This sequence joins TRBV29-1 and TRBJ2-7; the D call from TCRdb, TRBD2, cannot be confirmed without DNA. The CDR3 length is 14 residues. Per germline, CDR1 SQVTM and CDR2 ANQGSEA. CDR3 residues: CSVVDRTRLYEQYF.

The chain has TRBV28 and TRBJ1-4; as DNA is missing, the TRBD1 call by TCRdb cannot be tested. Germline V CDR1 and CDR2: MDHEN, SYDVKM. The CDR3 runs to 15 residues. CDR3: CASSFRRATNEKLFF.

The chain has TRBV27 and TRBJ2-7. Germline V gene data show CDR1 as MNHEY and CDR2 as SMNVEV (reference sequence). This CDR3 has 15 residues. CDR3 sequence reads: CASSLSQDVGYEQYF.

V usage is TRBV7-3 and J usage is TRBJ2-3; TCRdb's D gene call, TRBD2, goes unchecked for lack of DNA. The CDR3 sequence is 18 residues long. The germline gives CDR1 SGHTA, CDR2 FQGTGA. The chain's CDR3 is CASSRIAGGAGLADTQYF.

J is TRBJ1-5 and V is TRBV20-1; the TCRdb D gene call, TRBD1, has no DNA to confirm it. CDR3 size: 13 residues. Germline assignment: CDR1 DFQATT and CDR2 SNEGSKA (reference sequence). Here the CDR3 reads CSANTGNNQPQHF.

CDR3 loop: CASSPELLGKNTGELFF. The gene calls are TRBV5-1 and TRBJ2-2. The CDR3 runs 17 residues. Per the germline V gene, CDR1 is SGHRS and CDR2 is YFSETQ.

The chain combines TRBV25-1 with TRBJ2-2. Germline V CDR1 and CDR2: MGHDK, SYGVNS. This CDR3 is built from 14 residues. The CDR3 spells CASSAKTNTGELFF.

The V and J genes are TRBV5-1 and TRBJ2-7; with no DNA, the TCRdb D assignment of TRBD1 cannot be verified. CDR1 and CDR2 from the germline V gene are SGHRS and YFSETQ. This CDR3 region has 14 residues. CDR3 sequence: CASSLGQVGYEQYF. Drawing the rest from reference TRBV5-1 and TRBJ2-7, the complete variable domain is KAGVTQTPRYLIKTRGQQVTLSCSPISGHRSVSWYQQTPGQGLQFLFEYFSETQRNKGNFPGRFSGRQFSNSRSEMNVSTLELGDSALYLCASSLGQVGYEQYFGPGTRLTVT.

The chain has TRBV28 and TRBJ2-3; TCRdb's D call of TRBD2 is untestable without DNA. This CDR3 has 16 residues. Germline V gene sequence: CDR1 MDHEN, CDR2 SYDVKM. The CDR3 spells CASSPWAGGDTDTQYF.

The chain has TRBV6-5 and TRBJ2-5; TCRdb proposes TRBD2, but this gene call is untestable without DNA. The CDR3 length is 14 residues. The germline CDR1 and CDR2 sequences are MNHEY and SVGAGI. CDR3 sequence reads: CASSYETSGGASYF.

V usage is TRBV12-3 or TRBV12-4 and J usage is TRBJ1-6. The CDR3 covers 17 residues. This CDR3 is CASRRTRVGTHNSPLHF.

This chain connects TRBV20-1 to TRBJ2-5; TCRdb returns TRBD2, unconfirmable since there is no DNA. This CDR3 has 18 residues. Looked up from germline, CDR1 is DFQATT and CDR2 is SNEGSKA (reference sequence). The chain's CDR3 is CSAQDTAGVAGALETQYF.

This chain's CDR3 is CASRALSEPRSTNEKLFF. This chain connects TRBV6-1 to TRBJ1-4. This CDR3 comprises 18 residues. Germline loops: CDR1 MNHNS, CDR2 SASEGT.

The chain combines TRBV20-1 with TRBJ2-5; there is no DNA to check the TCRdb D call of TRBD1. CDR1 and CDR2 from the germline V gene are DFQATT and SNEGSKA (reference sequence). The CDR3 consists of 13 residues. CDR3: CSVWRGVWETQYF.

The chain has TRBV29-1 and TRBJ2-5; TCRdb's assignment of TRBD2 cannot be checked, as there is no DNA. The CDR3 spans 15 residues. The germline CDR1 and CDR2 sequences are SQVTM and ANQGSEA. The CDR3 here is CSVARWRGSQETQYF. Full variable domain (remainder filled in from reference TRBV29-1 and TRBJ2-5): SAVISQKPSRDICQRGTSLTIQCQVDSQVTMMFWYRQQPGQSLTLIATANQGSEATYESGFVIDKFPISRPNLTFSTLTVSNMSPEDSSIYLCSVARWRGSQETQYFGPGTRLLVL.

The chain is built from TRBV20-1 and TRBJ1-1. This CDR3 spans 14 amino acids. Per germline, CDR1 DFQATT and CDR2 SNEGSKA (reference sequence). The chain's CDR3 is CSARDQVRYTEAFF.